Listed here is a single T cell receptor (beta chain). Its antigen is still unknown. Per germline, CDR1 LGHNA and CDR2 YNFKEQ. Trimming removed 2 bases from V and 0 bases from J, with 8 bases in between. The CDR3 runs 15 residues. These data originate in a study of regulatory T cells in long-lasting Graves disease. General study findings and limits: Having only a small sample size may have limited accuracy. Relative to new patients (roughly 980), persistent patients exhibited greater sharing of public clonotypes (around 3,000).

Specified time point: newly diagnosed GD, antithyroid drugs for less than 3 months. From RNA extracted from PBMCs, the TCR library was made. Both iRepertoire HTBI primers and Arm-PCR of CDR3 regions were used to build the TCR beta libraries. Using its own MiXCR run on the multiplex PCR reads, TCRdb lists one record per CDR3 protein. The sample has approximately 360,000 distinct CDR3 sequences; about 11% are singletons. These data also formed part of another study, on T cells in Graves' hyperthyroidism and ophthalmopathy. That report notes: For Graves' hyperthyroidism to be stable, ophthalmopathy could not progress within 18 months. Reasons for excluding patients were uncontrolled infection, other autoimmune disease, pregnancy or lactation.

This chain links TRBV4-2 with TRBJ1-3; D perhaps matches TRBD1 (5 bases). Sequences were derived from peripheral blood mononuclear cells (PBMCs), sampled at new diagnosis, from a patient treated with antithyroid drugs. This TCR was recovered from a woman between 18 and 29 years old with Graves disease. For the CDR3, the DNA is TGTGCCAGCAGCCAACCTGGGGCCTCTGGAAACACCATATATTTT. It codes for CASSQPGASGNTIYF.